This passage covers 21 T cell receptor beta chains from one sample sequenced in a study of blood T cell repertoires in COVID-19 (TCRdb year 2020). To prepare the library, the immunoSEQ multiplex PCR assay was applied. In its TCRdb copy, this immuneACCESS table keeps in-frame sequences only and misses some clones. Where compared with another copy, unresolved V genes explain less than half of these, and the others have no known cause. Counted in this sample were about 190,000 clones; 70% to 90% of them appeared once. The top ten hold approximately 5.1% of the sample. Material: peripheral blood. These receptor sequences come from a woman in her seventies with active or convalescent COVID-19.

The chain recombines TRBV15 with TRBJ2-2, with 8 positions matching TRBD2. After removal of 1 base from V and 7 bases from J, the junction contained 14 bases not matched to a gene. The CDR3 is 18 amino acids. Looked up from germline, CDR1 is LNHNV and CDR2 is YYDKDF (reference sequence). Here the CDR3 DNA reads TGTGCCACCAGCAGAGTTAGCAAGCGGGAGTTAGGAGGCGGGGAGCTGTTTTTT. Translated: CATSRVSKRELGGGELFF. Looking up the rest from reference TRBV15 and TRBJ2-2 gives the full variable domain: DAMVIQNPRYQVTQFGKPVTLSCSQTLNHNVMYWYQQKSSQAPKLLFHYYDKDFNNEADTPDNFQSRRPNTSFCFLDIRSPGLGDTAMYLCATSRVSKRELGGGELFFGEGSRLTVL.

The genes are TRBV9 and TRBJ2-1; 9 bases are shared with TRBD2. J lost 4 bases, V lost 6 bases, and 5 bases had no gene match. This CDR3 has 14 residues. CDR1 is SGDLS and CDR2 is YYNGEE in the germline V gene. CDR3 coding DNA: TGTGCCAGCACCCCTAGCGGGATTTACAATGAGCAGTTCTTC. As protein: CASTPSGIYNEQFF.

Details on this clone: At the DNA level, this CDR3 is encoded by other sequences in the same sample as well. For the CDR3, the DNA is TGTGCCAGCAGCGTAGGTGGGCTGAACACCGGGGAGCTGTTTTTT. It translates to CASSVGGLNTGELFF. The V call is TRBV9, the J call TRBJ2-2, with D uncertain. This CDR3 is built from 15 residues. V was pared by 0 bases and J by 1 base, with 7 bases between. Germline V gene sequence: CDR1 SGDLS, CDR2 YYNGEE.

The chain couples TRBV19 to TRBJ2-5; 12 bases are shared with TRBD2. CDR1 is LNHDA and CDR2 is SQIVND in the germline V gene (reference sequence). The CDR3 totals 15 residues. Trimming removed 6 bases from V and 5 bases from J; junction bases left unmatched: 7. CDR3 sequence: CASRETSGSGETQYF. CDR3 nucleotide sequence: TGTGCCAGTAGGGAGACTAGCGGGAGCGGGGAGACCCAGTACTTC.

The rearrangement joins TRBV4-1 to TRBJ1-3, with TRBD1 matching 8 bases. Trimming cost V 3 bases and J 0 bases; bases outside gene matches: 4. The CDR3 extends over 16 amino acids. Looked up from germline, CDR1 is MGHRA and CDR2 is YSYEKL. The CDR3 sequence is CASSQVGQGSGNTIYF. The CDR3 bases are TGCGCCAGCAGCCAGGTTGGACAGGGCTCTGGAAACACCATATATTTT.

As DNA, the CDR3 is TGTGCCAGTAGTCCGCGACAGGGTATAGACGAGCAGTACTTC. Its translation: CASSPRQGIDEQYF. The chain joins TRBV19 to TRBJ2-7, with 7 nucleotides matching TRBD1. The V gene end was trimmed by 5 bases and the J gene end by 5 bases; junction bases not matched to a gene: 9. CDR1 and CDR2 from the germline V gene are LNHDA and SQIVND (reference sequence). The CDR3 extends over 14 amino acids.

The genes are TRBV28 and TRBJ1-5; TRBD1 matches at 7 bases. The trim removed 10 bases at V and 0 bases at J, leaving 12 bases unmatched. The CDR3 is made up of 16 amino acids. Germline V lookup: CDR1 MDHEN, CDR2 SYDVKM. CDR3 loop: CATLRDRFLSNQPQHF. As DNA, the CDR3 is TGTGCCACCCTCAGGGACAGATTCCTTAGCAATCAGCCCCAGCATTTT.

This chain joins TRBV7-3 and TRBJ2-1, with D maybe TRBD2 (6 bases). Germline assignment: CDR1 SGHTA and CDR2 FQGTGA. V lost 0 bases, J lost 9 bases, and 12 bases lay in between. This CDR3 has 14 amino acids. CDR3 nucleotide sequence: TGTGCCAGCAGCTTAACGGTTGGGAGGCGTGAGCAGTTCTTC. It encodes CASSLTVGRREQFF.

This chain links TRBV7-9 with TRBJ2-7; 7 nucleotides match TRBD1. The V segment lost 6 bases and the J segment 1 base; nucleotides outside the gene matches: 3. This CDR3 region has 13 residues. Looked up from germline, CDR1 is SEHNR and CDR2 is FQNEAQ (reference sequence). The CDR3 loop is CASSRQGSYEQYF. CDR3 bases: TGTGCCAGCAGTAGACAGGGTTCCTACGAGCAGTACTTC.

The V gene is TRBV7-3, the J gene TRBJ2-1; 8 bases agree with TRBD2. CDR1 is SGHTA and CDR2 is FQGTGA in the germline V gene. Trimming took 5 bases from V and 10 from J; bases not matched to a gene: 13. The CDR3 totals 15 residues. CDR3 nucleotides: TGTGCCAGCAGCGCCGCCGGGACTAGTCGTATGGAGCAGTTCTTC. This translates into CASSAAGTSRMEQFF.

The chain recombines TRBV3-1 (or the pseudogene TRBV3-2) with TRBJ2-1; perhaps TRBD1 as D (6 bases). There are 15 residues in the CDR3. With 4 bases removed from V and 5 bases from J, the gap between germline ends came to 15 bases. Per the germline V gene, CDR1 is LGHDT and CDR2 is YNNKEL (reference sequence). The CDR3 bases are TGTGCCAGCAGCCCTGACGGGACAAAAAACAATGAGCAGTTCTTC. Residues: CASSPDGTKNNEQFF.

CDR3 nucleotides: TGTGCCAGTAGTACTCATCCGGGACTGAAAGAGACCCAGTACTTC. It specifies CASSTHPGLKETQYF. This rearrangement joins TRBV19 to TRBJ2-5, with D possibly being TRBD2 (6 bases). The CDR3 consists of 15 residues. The V end was cut by 4 bases, the J end by 3 bases, with 15 bases between. The germline CDR1 and CDR2 sequences are LNHDA and SQIVND (reference sequence). Together with reference TRBV19 and TRBJ2-5, the CDR3 gives the full variable domain: DGGITQSPKYLFRKEGQNVTLSCEQNLNHDAMYWYRQDPGQGLRLIYYSQIVNDFQKGDIAEGYSVSREKKESFPLTVTSAQKNPTAFYLCASSTHPGLKETQYFGPGTRLLVL.

The J gene is TRBJ2-1, the V gene TRBV6-5; 13 nucleotides line up with TRBD2. Germline CDR1 and CDR2: MNHEY and SVGAGI. Losses at the gene ends were 6 bases for V and 8 bases for J; bases not matched to a gene: 7. The CDR3 is 15 residues long. The CDR3 spells CASRPGTSGKDEQFF. DNA of the CDR3: TGTGCCAGCAGACCCGGGACTAGCGGGAAAGATGAGCAGTTCTTC.

The chain recombines TRBV28 with TRBJ1-1, with D possibly matching TRBD1 (6 bases). CDR1 and CDR2 from the germline V gene are MDHEN and SYDVKM. The CDR3 consists of 15 residues. The V end was cut by 6 bases, the J end by 3 bases, with 17 bases between. CDR3 sequence (DNA): TGTGCCAGCAGGGGGGCGACCGGTCGGGACACTGAAGCTTTCTTT. Its translation is CASRGATGRDTEAFF.

This clone showed up just a few times. The chain combines TRBV2 with TRBJ2-5; 10 positions match TRBD1. This CDR3 region has 15 residues. CDR1 SNHLY and CDR2 FYNNEI come from the germline V gene. The junction had 3 bases not matched to a gene; V was cut back by 4 bases and J by 1 base. Written as DNA, the CDR3 is TGTGCCAGCAGTGTACGGGACAGGGGCCAAGAGACCCAGTACTTC. Residues: CASSVRDRGQETQYF. Full variable domain (missing parts from reference TRBV2 and TRBJ2-5): EPEVTQTPSHQVTQMGQEVILRCVPISNHLYFYWYRQILGQKVEFLVSFYNNEISEKSEIFDDQFSVERPDGSNFTLKIRSTKLEDSAMYFCASSVRDRGQETQYFGPGTRLLVL.

This chain connects TRBV28 to TRBJ1-2; D possibly corresponds to TRBD1 (6 bases). This CDR3 contains 13 residues. Between the trimmed V and J ends, which lost 3 bases and 11 bases, there was a span of 16 bases. CDR1 and CDR2 from the germline V gene are MDHEN and SYDVKM. As DNA, the CDR3 is TGTGCCAGCAGTTTTGGGCAGGGGAAGGAGTACACCTTC. Translation gives CASSFGQGKEYTF.

The chain couples TRBV28 to TRBJ2-3; 8 bases align to TRBD1. The trim removed 5 bases at V and 0 bases at J, leaving 7 bases unmatched. Germline V gene sequence: CDR1 MDHEN, CDR2 SYDVKM. This CDR3 contains 16 residues. As DNA, the CDR3 is TGTGCCAGCAGTCAACAGGGGGTTCCTAGCACAGATACGCAGTATTTT. Translation: CASSQQGVPSTDTQYF.

The V call is TRBV6-5, the J call TRBJ2-7; TRBD1 agrees at 9 bases. CDR1 is MNHEY, CDR2 SVGAGI, per germline. This CDR3 is built from 15 residues. Trimming removed 0 bases from V and 9 bases from J; junction bases left unmatched: 9. Written as DNA, the CDR3 is TGTGCCAGCAGTTACTCGAGAACAGGACAGGGGACGCAGTACTTC. Protein product: CASSYSRTGQGTQYF.

This clone was observed once. The rearrangement uses TRBV2 and TRBJ2-1; 7 positions agree with TRBD2. J lost 2 bases, V lost 3 bases, and 4 bases had no gene match. CDR3 length: 15 amino acids. Per the germline V gene, CDR1 is SNHLY and CDR2 is FYNNEI. The CDR3 sequence: CASSEVAGAYNEQFF. The CDR3, as DNA: TGTGCCAGCAGTGAGGTTGCGGGAGCCTACAATGAGCAGTTCTTC.

This clone was observed once. The V call is TRBV9, the J call TRBJ2-7; 10 bases fit TRBD1. Trimming removed 2 bases from V and 5 bases from J; junction bases left unmatched: 7. The length of the CDR3 is 15 residues. CDR1 and CDR2 (germline): SGDLS, YYNGEE. Here the CDR3 reads CASSVGTGDIHEQYF. The CDR3 coding sequence is TGTGCCAGCAGCGTCGGGACAGGGGATATCCACGAGCAGTACTTC.

This rearrangement joins TRBV27 to TRBJ2-5; tentatively, D is TRBD1 (5 bases). Trimming shortened V by 7 bases and J by 5 bases, and 11 bases separated the two germline ends. The CDR3 covers 12 residues. The germline CDR1 and CDR2 sequences are MNHEY and SMNVEV (reference sequence). The CDR3 DNA is TGTGCCAGCAACAGGTCCGGGGAGACCCAGTACTTC. This encodes CASNRSGETQYF.